This TCR beta chain was identified during a study of metastatic and nonmetastatic thyroid tumors. This clone was counted ten times or more. TCRdb reprocessed the PCR reads using MiXCR. The table records roughly 20,000 clones, 15% to 20% of them present only once. Thyroid surgery was performed in patients who had received no treatment beforehand. Per germline, CDR1 MNHEY and CDR2 SMNVEV (reference sequence). The V and J ends lost 1 base and 4 bases respectively, with 10 bases between them. The CDR3 extends over 14 amino acids. Sequenced: blood. The chain uses TRBV27 and TRBJ1-2, with a weak D call TRBD1 (6 bases). This receptor was obtained from a male donor with papillary thyroid cancer or a benign thyroid nodule (not recorded which). Some clones in this sample may be carry-over from other donors' samples. The CDR3 loop reads CASSLLGGAYGYTF. The CDR3 nucleotides are TGTGCCAGCAGTTTATTGGGGGGGGCCTATGGCTACACCTTC.